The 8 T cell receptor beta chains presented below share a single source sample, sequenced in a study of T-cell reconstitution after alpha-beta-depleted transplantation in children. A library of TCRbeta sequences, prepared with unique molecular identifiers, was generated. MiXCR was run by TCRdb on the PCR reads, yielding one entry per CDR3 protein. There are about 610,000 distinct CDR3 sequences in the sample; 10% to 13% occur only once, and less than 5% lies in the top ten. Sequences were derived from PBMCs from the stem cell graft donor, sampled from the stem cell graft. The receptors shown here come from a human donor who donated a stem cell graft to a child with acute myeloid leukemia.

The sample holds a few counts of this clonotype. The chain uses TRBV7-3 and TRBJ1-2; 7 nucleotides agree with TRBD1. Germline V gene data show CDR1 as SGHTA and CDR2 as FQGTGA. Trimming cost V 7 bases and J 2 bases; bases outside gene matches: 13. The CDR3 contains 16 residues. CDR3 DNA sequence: TGTGCCAGCACCCTCAAGGGGCCAGGGGGAAACTATGGCTACACCTTC. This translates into CASTLKGPGGNYGYTF. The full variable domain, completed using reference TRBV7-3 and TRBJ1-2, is GAGVSQTPSNKVTEKGKYVELRCDPISGHTALYWYRQSLGQGPEFLIYFQGTGAADDSGLPNDRFFAVRPEGSVSTLKIQRTERGDSAVYLCASTLKGPGGNYGYTFGSGTRLTVV.

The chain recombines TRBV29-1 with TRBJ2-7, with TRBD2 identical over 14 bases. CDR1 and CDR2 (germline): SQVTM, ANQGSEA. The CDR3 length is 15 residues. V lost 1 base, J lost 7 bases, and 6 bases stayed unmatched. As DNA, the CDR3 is TGCAGCGTTGAAGCTGGGACTAGCGGGAGAGGAGAGCAGTACTTC. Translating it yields CSVEAGTSGRGEQYF.

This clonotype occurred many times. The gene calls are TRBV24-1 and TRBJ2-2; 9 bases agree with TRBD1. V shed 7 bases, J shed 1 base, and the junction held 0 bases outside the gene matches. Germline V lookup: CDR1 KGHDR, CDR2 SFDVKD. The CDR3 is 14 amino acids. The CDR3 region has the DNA TGTGCCACCAGGGGACAGGGGAACACCGGGGAGCTGTTTTTT. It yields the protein CATRGQGNTGELFF.

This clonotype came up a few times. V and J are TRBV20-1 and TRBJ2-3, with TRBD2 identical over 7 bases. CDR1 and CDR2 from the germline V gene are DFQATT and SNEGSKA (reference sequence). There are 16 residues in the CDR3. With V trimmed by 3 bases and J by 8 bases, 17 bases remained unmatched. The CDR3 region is CSARTEGLPPRGTQYF. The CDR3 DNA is TGCAGTGCTAGGACAGAGGGACTACCACCCCGGGGTACGCAGTATTTT.

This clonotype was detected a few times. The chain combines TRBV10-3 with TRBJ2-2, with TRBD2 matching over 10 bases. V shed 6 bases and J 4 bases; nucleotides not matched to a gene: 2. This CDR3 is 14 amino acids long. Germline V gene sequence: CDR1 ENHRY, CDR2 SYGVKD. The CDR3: CAIRWTSGTGELFF. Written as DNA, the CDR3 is TGTGCCATCAGATGGACTAGCGGCACCGGGGAGCTGTTTTTT.

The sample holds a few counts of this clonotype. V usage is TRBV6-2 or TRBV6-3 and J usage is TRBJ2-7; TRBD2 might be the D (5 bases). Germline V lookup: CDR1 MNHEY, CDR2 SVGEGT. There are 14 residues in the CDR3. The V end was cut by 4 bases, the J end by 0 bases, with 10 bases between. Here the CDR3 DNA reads TGTGCCAGCAGTTCCTTTAGCGCCTCCTACGAGCAGTACTTC. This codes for CASSSFSASYEQYF.

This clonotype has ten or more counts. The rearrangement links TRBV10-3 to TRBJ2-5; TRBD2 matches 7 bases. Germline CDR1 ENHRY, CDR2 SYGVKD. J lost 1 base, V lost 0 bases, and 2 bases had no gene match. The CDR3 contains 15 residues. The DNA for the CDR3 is TGTGCCATCAGTGAGTCGCTAGCGGCCCAAGAGACCCAGTACTTC. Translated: CAISESLAAQETQYF.

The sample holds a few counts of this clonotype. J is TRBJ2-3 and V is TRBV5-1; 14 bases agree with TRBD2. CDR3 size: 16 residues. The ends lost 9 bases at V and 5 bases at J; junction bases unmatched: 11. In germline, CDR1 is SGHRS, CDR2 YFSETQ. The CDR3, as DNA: TGCGCCACTGCACTAGAGGGACTAGCGGGAGTAGATACGCAGTATTTT. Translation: CATALEGLAGVDTQYF.